The clone carrying this T cell receptor beta chain was observed a few times. Its antigen is unknown. The observed sequence ends 3 residues before the CDR3 terminus, with the missing tail filled in from the germline J gene. The CDR3 contains 13 residues. Germline V CDR1 and CDR2: DFQATT, SNEGSKA (reference sequence). The ends lost 6 bases at V and 8 bases at J; junction bases unmatched: 9. These data belong to a study of T cell clonality in common variable immunodeficiency. Whole-study findings and limits: Fewer TCRbeta clones were shared among CVID subjects than controls. Common variable immunodeficiency TCR beta sequences reportedly had fewer deletions and N-nucleotide insertions.

The data were produced by immunoSEQ multiplex PCR, yet TCRdb's version contains in-frame clones alone and is incomplete. The table lists over 30,000 clones, with no singletons. Sequencing was performed on peripheral blood mononuclear cells. V and J are TRBV20-1 and TRBJ1-4; 7 positions agree with TRBD1. This receptor was identified in a human donor with common variable immunodeficiency. The CDR3 loop reads CSAADRLGEKLFF. The CDR3 bases that were read are TGCAGTGCCGCGGACAGGTTAGGGGAAAAA.